This TCR beta chain was documented in a study of cytomegalovirus exposure and HLA in healthy donors (dated by TCRdb to 2017 to 2019). Describing the broader study: In an earlier analysis of fewer than 750 of the donors, 250 to 350 Gb of sequence data and 90 million to 120 million unique TCR beta sequences from 180 million or so T cells were reported. The T cell repertoires of some 700 subjects were profiled by immunosequencing and related to cytomegalovirus serostatus. All discovery cohort repertoires had been generated on a single sequencing platform. The study combined high-throughput TCR immunosequencing, statistical association of individual TCRs with disease status, and machine learning to predict cytomegalovirus infection status. Among the roughly 390 genotyped donors, approximately 81% belonged to the genetic ancestry cluster associated with self-reported Caucasian donors. Typing coverage varied by locus: roughly 629-640 donors for A, B, C, DRB1 and DQB1; 500 to 550 for DQA1; nearly 610 for DPA1; more than 450 for DPB1. Donor age, sex, ethnicity and CMV serostatus were compiled alongside the repertoire data. The later analysis used no new phenotypic data to find candidate immune exposures, relying instead on TCR beta sequences and their occurrence across donors. HLA typing included class I and class II loci at four-digit resolution. An early release that covered some 630 HLA-typed donors contained about 300 gigabases of sequencing data and about 84 million unique TCR sequences. Among roughly 400 genotyped donors of the cohort, an average of about 240,000 unique TCR beta nucleotide sequences was sequenced per donor, of which roughly 18% were non-productive. Genome-wide SNP genotypes for about 65% of the 666 donors were used in a later genetic analysis, which treated that subset as a discovery cohort. Four to six DR-DQ haplotypes were handled as single units for association and clustering, since linkage in the cohort was strong. The study was designed to test whether signatures of past pathogen exposure could be identified by cataloging public T cell receptors. In addition to the first cohort of approximately 670 subjects, a separate validation cohort of about 120 different subjects was used. An earlier analysis of about 620 of the donors applied high-throughput TCR beta sequencing to assess whether each TCR beta V gene segment acted as functional or pseudogenic. A later analysis re-analyzed previously published TCR beta repertoires from 650 to 800 donors and added high-resolution HLA genotyping to study TCR occurrence patterns. Study-level results and caveats: When HLA alleles, especially DR and DQ, strongly co-occurred, attributing TCR associations to individual alleles was difficult. This cohort had only TCR beta chains sequenced, and the lack of alpha or paired-chain data limited which features could be detected. According to a later genetic analysis, donors in an Asian-associated ancestry cluster had fewer N-insertions in productive TCRs than the approximately 630-donor mean. In a later analysis, several top co-occurrence clusters were reported to appear linked to parvovirus B19, influenza, CMV and Epstein-Barr virus. Compared with equally common non-associated chains, HLA-associated TCR beta chains in a later analysis were more clonally expanded and had lower generation probabilities. In an earlier analysis of 500 to 650 of the donors, most TCR beta V segments appeared in productive rearrangements about 87% or about 30% of the time, broadly matching IMGT annotations. In the study, approximately 160 TCR beta chains were listed as associated with cytomegalovirus. Three of the identified cytomegalovirus-associated TCR beta chains were confirmed in vitro to be specific for cytomegalovirus antigens. Because some donors lacked HLA typing at each locus, the association tests relied only on the typed subset. In a later analysis, TCR association rates were found to vary across HLA loci, with the most associated TCRs seen for DRB1 alleles and the fewest for HLA-C alleles. An association between a missense DCLRE1C variant and V-gene and J-gene trimming of TCR beta chains was found in a later genetic analysis and replicated in an independent cohort. Roughly uniform sequencing depth across donors was assumed in presence/absence analyses, although this assumption may not hold. Some 15 rarely observed V segments, including chromosome 9 orphons, were excluded from the earlier analysis of a few hundred of the donors because counts were too low. For the cohort, immune exposure information was limited to CMV serostatus. Across donors, most TCR sequences were observed very rarely, whereas some public TCRs were present in many individuals. Specific HLA alleles were associated with 18,000 or so TCR beta sequences at a false discovery rate of 0.05 in a later analysis. Linkage disequilibrium might explain the correlated functional status among segregating V segments, but an unknown experimental factor could not be excluded. The classifier was reported to diagnose cytomegalovirus status with high specificity and sensitivity in both the original and validation cohorts. The authors suggested that the approach could potentially be extended to other disease states and immunological phenotypes. Most CMV-associated TCR beta chains appeared to be HLA-restricted in a later analysis, and the HLA associations seemed to be driven largely by CMV exposure. A cluster of highly shared sequence variants was judged likely to represent a technical artifact of the sequencing pipeline. A further reported finding was that TCR beta sequences accurately predicted the HLA-A and HLA-B alleles for most subjects in the first cohort. Some IMGT-functional V segments, including TRBV6-2 and TRBV6-3, could not be distinguished by the 87-base-pair reads and were therefore excluded.

The cohort was made up of around 720 healthy bone marrow donors. At the time of sampling, every cohort member was nominally healthy, though immune exposures that went unrecorded were likely present. The donor was CMV seropositive and belonged to the group of more than 250 seropositive cohort members. A peripheral blood sample was collected from each donor, and TCR beta sequencing was performed on peripheral blood mononuclear cells. Genomic DNA extraction from the blood cell samples was performed with the Qiagen DNeasy Blood Extraction Kit. As to this clone: Its antigen is currently not known. No base quality information exists; no much larger clone differs at one position.

The cysteine opens and the phenylalanine closes a CDR3 of 13 amino acids. The sequence is cut down to CDR3 DNA, 39 bases in frame from base 1. According to the germline V gene, CDR1 reads MGHRA and CDR2 reads YSYEKL. V is clipped by 6 bases and J by 4 bases, and the sequence between their germline boundaries is 10 bases long. The library was made by the immunoSEQ multiplex PCR assay. For the multiplex PCR, a mixture combining 60 forward primers for TCR Vbeta segments and 13 reverse primers for TCR Jbeta segments was used. Amplification of the CDR3 region of rearranged TCR beta genes was performed with a multiplex PCR assay on genomic DNA. Amplified TCR beta libraries were sequenced as 87-base-pair reads on the Illumina HiSeq System. In the authors' own workflow: Across the 670 or so repertoires, a later analysis counted tens of millions of unique TCR beta chains, 9.5 million to 12 million of which were shared by at least two donors. A nearest-neighbor algorithm error-corrected the raw reads and collapsed the reads into unique sequences, merging closely related sequences to remove PCR and sequencing errors. To assign V, D and J gene segments, CDR3 sequences were aligned to IMGT reference sequences. For a sequence to be retained, at least a six-nucleotide match to both a V gene segment and a J gene segment was required. A rearrangement counted as productive if the CDR3 had no stop codons and remained in frame with V and J, and every other rearrangement counted as non-productive. CDR3 was defined according to IMGT convention as the region running from the second conserved V-encoded cysteine to the conserved J-encoded phenylalanine. Sequences without an unambiguous match to a single V gene segment were excluded from the earlier analysis of about 640 of the donors. In an earlier analysis of almost 600 of the donors, a V segment was called functional when productive rearrangements were above 56.7%, and segregating when the standard deviation between donors exceeded 5%. A statistical classification framework was built to diagnose cytomegalovirus status from the catalog of TCR beta chain sequences. In a later analysis, TCR nucleotide sequences were compared against IMGT/GENE-DB human TR gene sequences so that V and J genes could be assigned. A later analysis assigned CDR3 sequences and most-parsimonious VDJ recombination scenarios with the TCRdist pipeline. A later analysis defined each TCR beta chain by its CDR3 amino acid sequence plus V-gene family, and excluded reads lacking a unique V-gene family. In a later analysis, 450 to 600 highly shared, low-generation-probability nucleotide sequences were removed to address suspected cross-contamination and a sequencing artifact. A later analysis calculated a clonal expansion index for each public chain from normalized within-repertoire ranks of inferred template counts. In a later analysis, generation probabilities were computed using a VDJ recombination model fitted to out-of-frame rearrangements, and the results were checked against IGoR. In a later analysis, hypergeometric tests were used to score TCR-TCR, TCR-HLA and TCR-CMV co-occurrence, with a repertoire-size bias correction applied to TCR pairs. In a later analysis, false discovery rates were estimated by permuting HLA or CMV assignments 20 times. In a later analysis, co-occurring TCRs were grouped with DBSCAN, and TCRdist sequence similarity was added when clustering was performed within HLA-allele-positive subsets. Repertoires with fewer than 30,000 or more than 120,000 public chains were left out of co-occurrence clustering, as were five repertoires with anomalous nucleotide sharing. TCRdb obtained this table from immuneACCESS and retained in-frame rearrangements with V and J assigned. These tables miss some clones; where compared with another copy, unresolved V genes account for less than half of the shortfall, and the remainder is unexplained. V and J calls and clone size follow that table, whereas D and trimming were derived from the DNA. The sample records approximately 160,000 clones, 82% of which are singletons. The top ten clonotypes cover about 0.89% of the sample.

The sequence links TRBV4-1 to TRBJ1-5; no confident D gene assignment can be made. The sequence came from a girl aged 2-10 years in good health and CMV-seropositive. The sample consisted of PBMCs. This receptor has the CDR3 CASSRLINQPQHF. The nucleotide sequence reads TGCGCCAGCAGTCGACTGATAAATCAGCCCCAGCATTTT.